The present T cell receptor (beta chain) was sequenced within a study of T cells in Graves' hyperthyroidism and ophthalmopathy. Regarding the study as a whole: Ophthalmopathy could be told apart from stable hyperthyroidism with a 13 V-J model. In blood, most of the thyroid clonotypes expanded above 0.001 were also present.

In its sample, this clonotype was seen many times. Its antigen is currently unknown. The source material, RNA transcripts, was used to amplify TCR beta CDR3 regions. During a first-round RT-PCR of the TCR CDR3, the HTBI primer set was used. MiXCR, applied by TCRdb to the multiplex PCR reads, yields one record per CDR3 protein. The data show 250,000 to 350,000 distinct CDR3 sequences, about a sixth seen once. Enrolled ophthalmopathy patients presented with a Clinical Activity Score of at least 3, a NOSPECS grade of at least 4, and disease duration under 3 months. Exclusion of patients followed from uncontrolled infection, other autoimmune disease, pregnancy or lactation. This sequence was found in a woman aged 55-70 years with Graves' ophthalmopathy. Source material: blood.

Here the CDR3 reads CASSFTREARYTF. Written as DNA, the CDR3 is TGTGCCAGCAGTTTCACGAGGGAGGCCCGCTACACCTTC. The chain uses TRBV12-3 or TRBV12-4 and TRBJ1-2, with D hard to call. Deletions cut 3 bases from V and 9 bases from J, with 14 bases between. This CDR3 is 13 amino acids long.